These 9 T cell receptor beta chains were all obtained from the same sample, sequenced in a study of T cell changes during pregnancy in multiple sclerosis. Profiling relied on immunoSEQ multiplex PCR, and the TCRdb table lists in-frame clones only, not all of them. Among some 56,000 clones, about 90% were seen once, and the ten largest hold approximately 0.64%. This specimen was CD4+ T cells from peripheral blood mononuclear cells, taken after pregnancy. The source is a female donor with multiple sclerosis, enrolled in a pregnancy study.

The chain carries TRBV29-1 and TRBJ2-2; possibly TRBD1 for D (8 bases). CDR1 and CDR2 from the germline V gene are SQVTM and ANQGSEA. The CDR3 length is 15 residues. The germline V and J ends were trimmed by 7 bases and 0 bases, with 15 bases remaining between them. The CDR3 nucleotides are TGCAGCGCCCGGACAGGGACTACGAACACCGGGGAGCTGTTTTTT. Its translation is CSARTGTTNTGELFF.

This clone has only one observation. J is TRBJ2-7 and V is TRBV27; D call uncertain. Looked up from germline, CDR1 is MNHEY and CDR2 is SMNVEV (reference sequence). V was clipped by 6 bases and J by 0 bases, with 12 bases between them. The CDR3 is made up of 14 amino acids. Here the CDR3 DNA reads TGTGCCAGCAGGGTAGATTCCCTCTCCTACGAGCAGTACTTC. Its protein is CASRVDSLSYEQYF.

This sequence joins TRBV19 and TRBJ1-5, with D hard to call. CDR1 is LNHDA, CDR2 SQIVND, per germline (reference sequence). Trimming cost V 7 bases and J 6 bases, with 19 bases left between them. CDR3 length: 15 residues. The chain's CDR3 is CASTPGGWVSQPQHF. The CDR3 nucleotides read TGTGCCAGTACACCGGGAGGATGGGTGAGTCAGCCCCAGCATTTT.

The rearrangement joins TRBV19 to TRBJ1-5; D remains ambiguous. V lost 0 bases to trimming and J lost 6 bases, with 15 bases between them. The CDR3 spans 16 residues. CDR1 and CDR2 from the germline V gene are LNHDA and SQIVND (reference sequence). The CDR3 DNA is TGTGCCAGTAGTATAGATACGGGGAAACACGGTCAGCCCCAGCATTTT. It is translated as CASSIDTGKHGQPQHF.

V is TRBV11-2 and J is TRBJ1-1, with D tentatively TRBD1 (6 bases). Germline-derived CDR1 and CDR2 are SGHAT and FQNNGV. Trimming took off 0 bases at V and 6 bases at J, with 11 bases between the two ends. The CDR3 consists of 14 residues. CDR3 amino acids: CASSLDPGQPEAFF. The CDR3, as DNA: TGTGCCAGCAGCTTAGACCCAGGACAGCCTGAAGCTTTCTTT.

The rearrangement uses TRBV18 and TRBJ2-7; TRBD1 agrees at 7 bases. The CDR3 extends over 13 amino acids. CDR1 is KGHSH and CDR2 is LQKENI in the germline V gene. V lost 3 bases, J lost 2 bases, and 1 base stayed unmatched. The CDR3 DNA reads TGTGCCAGCTCACCGACAGGGCCCTACGAGCAGTACTTC. Encoded protein: CASSPTGPYEQYF.

The chain recombines TRBV27 with TRBJ2-3, with 13 bases lining up with TRBD2. The CDR3 runs to 16 residues. The V gene end was trimmed by 3 bases and the J gene end by 6 bases; junction bases not matched to a gene: 6. The germline V gene encodes CDR1 MNHEY and CDR2 SMNVEV (reference sequence). The CDR3 is CASSFFTSGGADTQYF. The CDR3 DNA sequence: TGTGCCAGCAGTTTCTTTACTAGCGGGGGGGCGGATACGCAGTATTTT.

The J gene is TRBJ2-7, the V gene TRBV7-9; D is ambiguous. From germline, CDR1 is SEHNR and CDR2 FQNEAQ (reference sequence). This CDR3 has 12 residues. Trimming took off 5 bases at V and 4 bases at J, with 9 bases between the two ends. CDR3: CASSPQSYEQYF. The DNA for the CDR3 is TGTGCCAGCAGCCCACAGAGTTACGAGCAGTACTTC.

On this clone: It is likely a read error, because the conserved phenylalanine at the end of the CDR3 is missing. Because the CDR3's place on the DNA is in doubt, the DNA is left out and the CDR3 is given as listed by TCRdb. The chain is built from TRBV12-5 and TRBJ1-4; TRBD1, the table's D call, was not compared with the DNA. Germline V gene data show CDR1 as LGHNT and CDR2 as FRNRAP. The CDR3 is 9 amino acids in total, end residues counted. CDR3 loop: CASGPAGGR.